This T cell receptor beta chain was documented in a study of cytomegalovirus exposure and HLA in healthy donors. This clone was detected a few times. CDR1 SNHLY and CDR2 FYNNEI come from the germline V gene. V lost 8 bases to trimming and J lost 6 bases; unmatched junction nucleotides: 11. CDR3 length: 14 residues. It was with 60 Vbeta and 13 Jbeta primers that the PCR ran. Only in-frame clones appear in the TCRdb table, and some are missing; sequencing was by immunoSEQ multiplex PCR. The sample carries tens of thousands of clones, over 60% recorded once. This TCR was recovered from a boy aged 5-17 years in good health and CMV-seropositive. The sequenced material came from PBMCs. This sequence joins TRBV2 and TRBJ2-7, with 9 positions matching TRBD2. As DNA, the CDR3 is TGTGCCAGCGGGGGGCTAGCGGGGATCTGCGAGCAGTACTTC. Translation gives CASGGLAGICEQYF.